Listed here are 13 T cell receptor beta chains from one sample, sequenced in a study of blood T cell repertoires in COVID-19. Some clones are missing from TCRdb's copy, which holds only in-frame ones; the method was immunoSEQ multiplex PCR. The sample contains some 400,000 clones, more than 70% of which appear only once. Sequences were obtained from peripheral blood. All receptors come from a woman aged 25 to 39 with COVID-19, enrolled during active disease.

The chain uses TRBV29-1 and TRBJ1-1; D gene unclear. The CDR3 is 12 amino acids. Per germline, CDR1 SQVTM and CDR2 ANQGSEA. The V end lost 6 bases, the J end lost 0 bases, and 8 bases lay between the germline ends. Here the CDR3 reads CSVLRVNTEAFF. Written as DNA, the CDR3 is TGCAGCGTGTTGCGTGTGAACACTGAAGCTTTCTTT.

This chain connects TRBV4-1 to TRBJ2-1, with 10 bases matching TRBD2. Losses at the gene ends were 1 base for V and 5 bases for J; bases not matched to a gene: 5. CDR1 MGHRA and CDR2 YSYEKL come from the germline V gene. The CDR3 runs to 16 residues. The DNA for the CDR3 is TGCGCCAGCAGCCAAGCTCGAGCGGGAGGGAACAATGAGCAGTTCTTC. Amino acid sequence: CASSQARAGGNNEQFF.

The chain is built from TRBV2 and TRBJ2-3, with 15 bases identical to TRBD2. CDR1 SNHLY and CDR2 FYNNEI come from the germline V gene. This CDR3 has 16 amino acids. Trimming at V came to 4 bases and at J to 4 bases, leaving 3 bases not matched to a gene. The CDR3 here is CASSVGLAGGSDTQYF. The DNA of the CDR3 is TGTGCCAGCAGTGTGGGACTAGCGGGAGGTTCAGATACGCAGTATTTT.

The table lists this clone with a few counts. The V and J genes are TRBV7-9 and TRBJ1-1; 9 bases align to TRBD1. This CDR3 comprises 14 residues. V lost 1 base and J lost 4; bases outside the gene matches: 1. The V gene's germline CDR1 is SEHNR and CDR2 FQNEAQ (reference sequence). In DNA, the CDR3 is TGTGCCAGCAGCTTAGGGACAGGGGTCACTGAAGCTTTCTTT. Translation: CASSLGTGVTEAFF.

The table lists this clone with a few counts. This rearrangement joins TRBV2 to TRBJ1-2; D is unresolved. The CDR3 spans 15 residues. Germline CDR1 and CDR2: SNHLY and FYNNEI. The V and J ends lost 2 bases and 3 bases respectively, with 13 bases between them. The CDR3, as DNA: TGTGCCAGCAGTGAATCAGGTCTCAGTGACTATGGCTACACCTTC. It translates to CASSESGLSDYGYTF.

This chain connects TRBV7-3 to TRBJ2-3, with 10 bases matching TRBD2. V dropped 4 bases and J dropped 2; count of bases not matched to a gene: 3. Germline CDR1 SGHTA, CDR2 FQGTGA. The CDR3 extends over 15 amino acids. The CDR3 region is CASSWSGRVTDTQYF. For the CDR3, the DNA is TGTGCCAGCAGCTGGAGCGGGAGGGTCACAGATACGCAGTATTTT.

This clone was observed a single time. The chain has TRBV10-3 and TRBJ1-6; D may be TRBD1 (5 bases). V was cut by 6 bases and J by 6 bases, with 21 bases left in between. CDR3 length: 17 residues. Germline V gene sequence: CDR1 ENHRY, CDR2 SYGVKD. In DNA, the CDR3 is TGTGCCATCAGCCACCCGGGATTGGGGGGAATTAATTCACCCCTCCACTTT. It is translated as CAISHPGLGGINSPLHF.

This clone was observed once. The chain employs TRBV4-1 and TRBJ2-1, with 13 bases lining up with TRBD2. Germline V gene lookup returns CDR1 MGHRA and CDR2 YSYEKL. CDR3 length: 15 amino acids. V lost 5 bases and J lost 7; bases outside the gene matches: 5. The CDR3 nucleotides read TGCGCCAGCAGCTACAGGACTAGCGGGAGAAATGAGCAGTTCTTC. Amino acids: CASSYRTSGRNEQFF.

The gene calls are TRBV6-5 and TRBJ2-5; 8 bases fit TRBD1. This CDR3 is 14 amino acids long. Germline lookup yields CDR1 MNHEY and CDR2 SVGAGI. The ends lost 7 bases at V and 5 bases at J; junction bases unmatched: 9. Here the CDR3 reads CASTNPGGGETQYF. DNA for the CDR3: TGTGCCAGCACCAACCCAGGGGGCGGGGAGACCCAGTACTTC.

The rearrangement joins TRBV30 to TRBJ2-7, with a possible D match to TRBD2 (6 bases). V was shortened by 0 bases and J by 0 bases, with 12 bases between the two germline ends. Germline CDR1 reads GTSNPN; CDR2 reads SVGIG (reference sequence). CDR3 length equals 15 residues. The CDR3 spells CAWSVSRRVSYEQYF. DNA of the CDR3: TGTGCCTGGAGTGTATCTCGGAGGGTCTCCTACGAGCAGTACTTC. The whole variable domain, filled in from reference TRBV30 and TRBJ2-7, reads SQTIHQWPATLVQPVGSPLSLECTVEGTSNPNLYWYRQAAGRGLQLLFYSVGIGQISSEVPQNLSASRPQDRQFILSSKKLLLSDSGFYLCAWSVSRRVSYEQYFGPGTRLTVT.

The chain recombines TRBV24-1 with TRBJ1-5; 7 bases match TRBD1. The CDR3 is made up of 15 amino acids. Germline-derived CDR1 and CDR2 are KGHDR and SFDVKD. V was pared by 5 bases and J by 6 bases, with 9 bases of the junction left unmatched. Here the CDR3 DNA reads TGTGCCACCAGTGGGGTACGACAGGGAGGTCAGCCCCAGCATTTT. It encodes CATSGVRQGGQPQHF.

Here the CDR3 DNA reads TGCAGCGTTGAAGTATCCTCCCAGGGGCGGGAAGCTTTCTTT. This codes for CSVEVSSQGREAFF. V gene TRBV29-1 combines with J gene TRBJ1-1; possible D gene TRBD1, 6 bases. Deletions cut 1 base from V and 8 bases from J, with 17 bases between. Germline V gene sequence: CDR1 SQVTM, CDR2 ANQGSEA. The CDR3 length is 14 residues.

The table lists this clone with a count of one. The rearrangement joins TRBV2 to TRBJ2-2, with TRBD1 matching over 7 bases. V trimming: 5 bases; J trimming: 5 bases; junction bases outside the gene matches: 8. The length of the CDR3 is 15 residues. Germline lookup yields CDR1 SNHLY and CDR2 FYNNEI. CDR3 sequence (DNA): TGTGCCAGCAGTCAGACAGGGTGGCGGACCGGGGAGCTGTTTTTT. It translates to CASSQTGWRTGELFF.